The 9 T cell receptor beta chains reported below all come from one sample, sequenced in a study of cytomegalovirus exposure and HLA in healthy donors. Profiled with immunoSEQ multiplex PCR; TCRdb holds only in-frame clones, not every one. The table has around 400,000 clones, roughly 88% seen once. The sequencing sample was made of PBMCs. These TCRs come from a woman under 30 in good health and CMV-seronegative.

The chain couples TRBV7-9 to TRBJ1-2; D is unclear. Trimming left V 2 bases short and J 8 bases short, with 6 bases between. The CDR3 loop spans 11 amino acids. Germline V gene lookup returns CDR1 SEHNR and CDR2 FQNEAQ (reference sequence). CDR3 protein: CASSLTKGYTF. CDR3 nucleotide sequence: TGTGCCAGCAGCTTAACTAAGGGCTACACCTTC. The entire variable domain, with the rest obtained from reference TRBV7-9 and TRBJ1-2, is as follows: DTGVSQNPRHKITKRGQNVTFRCDPISEHNRLYWYRQTLGQGPEFLTYFQNEAQLEKSRLLSDRFSAERPKGSFSTLEIQRTEQGDSAMYLCASSLTKGYTFGSGTRLTVV.

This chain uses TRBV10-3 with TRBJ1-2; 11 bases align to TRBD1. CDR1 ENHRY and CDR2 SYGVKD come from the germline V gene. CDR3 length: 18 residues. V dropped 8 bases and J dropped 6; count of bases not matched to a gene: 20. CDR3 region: CAIAQSPGRTGGGNGYTF. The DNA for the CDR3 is TGTGCCATCGCCCAATCCCCGGGCCGGACAGGGGGCGGCAATGGCTACACCTTC.

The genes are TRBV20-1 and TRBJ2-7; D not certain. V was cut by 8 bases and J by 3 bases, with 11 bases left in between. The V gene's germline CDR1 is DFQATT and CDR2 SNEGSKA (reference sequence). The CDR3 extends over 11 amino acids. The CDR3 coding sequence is TGCAGTACCTTAACAGACTACGAGCAGTACTTC. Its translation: CSTLTDYEQYF.

In nucleotides, the CDR3 is TGTGCCACCAGCAGATACCGACAGGGTGATGAAAAACTGTTTTTT. It encodes CATSRYRQGDEKLFF. J is TRBJ1-4 and V is TRBV15; 7 bases are shared with TRBD1. The germline CDR1 and CDR2 sequences are LNHNV and YYDKDF (reference sequence). The V and J ends lost 2 bases and 6 bases, in that order; junction bases with no gene match: 6. The CDR3 extends over 15 amino acids.

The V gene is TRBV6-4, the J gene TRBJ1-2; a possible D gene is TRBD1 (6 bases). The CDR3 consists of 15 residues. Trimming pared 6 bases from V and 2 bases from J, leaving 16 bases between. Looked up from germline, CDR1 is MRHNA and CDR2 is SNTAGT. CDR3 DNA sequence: TGTGCCAGCAGAACCGAAGGACAGACCAACTATGGCTACACCTTC. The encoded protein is CASRTEGQTNYGYTF.

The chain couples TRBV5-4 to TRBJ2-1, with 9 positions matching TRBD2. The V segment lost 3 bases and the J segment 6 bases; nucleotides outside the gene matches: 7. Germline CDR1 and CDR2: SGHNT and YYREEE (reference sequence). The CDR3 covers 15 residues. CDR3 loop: CASSSLSGSGNEQFF. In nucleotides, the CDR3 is TGTGCCAGCAGCTCTCTTAGCGGGAGTGGCAATGAGCAGTTCTTC.

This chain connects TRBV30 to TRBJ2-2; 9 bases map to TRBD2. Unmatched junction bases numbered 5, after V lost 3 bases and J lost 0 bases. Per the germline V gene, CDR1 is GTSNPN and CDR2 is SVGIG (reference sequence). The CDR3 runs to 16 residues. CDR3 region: CAWRGGRAPNTGELFF. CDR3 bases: TGTGCCTGGAGAGGCGGGAGGGCCCCGAACACCGGGGAGCTGTTTTTT.

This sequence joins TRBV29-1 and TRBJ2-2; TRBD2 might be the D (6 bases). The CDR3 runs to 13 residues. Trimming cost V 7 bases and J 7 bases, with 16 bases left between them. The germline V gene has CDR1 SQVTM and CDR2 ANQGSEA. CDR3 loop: CSGVGLIDGELFF. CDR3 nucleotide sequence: TGCAGCGGCGTGGGACTCATAGACGGGGAGCTGTTTTTT.

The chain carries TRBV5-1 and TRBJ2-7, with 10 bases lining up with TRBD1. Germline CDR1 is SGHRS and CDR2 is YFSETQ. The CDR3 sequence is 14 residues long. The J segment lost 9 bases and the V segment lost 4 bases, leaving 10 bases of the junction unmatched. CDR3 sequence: CASSDRDRGKAQYF. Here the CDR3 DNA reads TGCGCCAGCAGCGACCGGGACAGGGGAAAAGCGCAGTACTTC.